What follows are 11 T cell receptor beta chains derived from one specimen sequenced in a study of blood T cell repertoires in COVID-19. Profiling relied on immunoSEQ multiplex PCR, and the TCRdb table lists in-frame clones only, not all of them. The repertoire has about 110,000 clones, around 83% of them found once; the top ten carry roughly 7.9%. Specimen: peripheral blood. The receptors were gathered from an elderly woman with active or convalescent COVID-19.

This clone occurred a few times. The V and J genes are TRBV15 and TRBJ1-6, with D maybe TRBD1 (5 bases). CDR3 length: 12 residues. In germline, CDR1 is LNHNV, CDR2 YYDKDF (reference sequence). Trimming removed 8 bases from V and 8 bases from J, with 10 bases in between. Here the CDR3 DNA reads TGTGCCACCGGGGGGAGGGATTCACCCCTCCACTTT. Amino acids: CATGGRDSPLHF.

The chain is built from TRBV2 and TRBJ1-4; TRBD1 aligns across 8 bases. CDR1 is SNHLY and CDR2 is FYNNEI in the germline V gene. Trimming took 6 bases from V and 0 from J; bases not matched to a gene: 6. This CDR3 region has 16 residues. The CDR3 DNA reads as TGTGCCAGCAGCAAAGGACAGGGCCCAACTAATGAAAAACTGTTTTTT. This sequence encodes CASSKGQGPTNEKLFF.

The chain uses TRBV4-1 and TRBJ2-4, with TRBD2 matching 8 bases. Germline V gene lookup returns CDR1 MGHRA and CDR2 YSYEKL. The CDR3 runs to 17 residues. V was clipped by 3 bases and J by 2 bases; unmatched bases: 9. DNA of the CDR3: TGCGCCAGCAGCCAGAGTCGGGGACTAGTTTCCAAAAACATTCAGTACTTC. Translating it yields CASSQSRGLVSKNIQYF.

This chain links TRBV20-1 with TRBJ1-1; D is unclear. Trimming left V 3 bases short and J 0 bases short, with 8 bases between. The germline V gene has CDR1 DFQATT and CDR2 SNEGSKA (reference sequence). The CDR3 spans 13 residues. Here the CDR3 reads CSASPGLNTEAFF. The CDR3 nucleotides read TGCAGTGCTAGTCCGGGGTTGAACACTGAAGCTTTCTTT.

The chain uses TRBV7-8 and TRBJ2-2; maybe TRBD1 (6 bases). CDR1 and CDR2 (germline): SGHVS, FQNEAQ. CDR3 size: 14 residues. Trimming removed 2 bases at V and 5 bases at J, with 9 bases between. CDR3 residues: CASSLSRGTGELFF. CDR3 in DNA: TGTGCCAGCAGCTTATCGAGGGGGACCGGGGAGCTGTTTTTT.

The chain is built from TRBV7-8 and TRBJ2-1, with D possibly being TRBD1 (6 bases). The CDR3 length is 17 residues. The V gene lost 1 base and the J gene lost 4 bases, with 17 bases spanning the gap. In germline, CDR1 is SGHVS, CDR2 FQNEAQ. CDR3: CASSLVGGVDRYNEQFF. The CDR3 DNA is TGTGCCAGCAGCTTAGTAGGGGGAGTAGACCGTTACAATGAGCAGTTCTTC.

This chain links TRBV6-5 with TRBJ1-2; D uncertain. Germline values: CDR1 MNHEY, CDR2 SVGAGI. V lost 7 bases and J lost 2, with 14 bases in between. The CDR3 runs to 14 residues. The CDR3 region has the DNA TGTGCCAGCACCGAAATTAACATCAACTATGGCTACACCTTC. Residues: CASTEININYGYTF.

The chain recombines TRBV7-2 with TRBJ1-2; tentatively, D is TRBD1 (5 bases). V dropped 1 base and J dropped 8 bases, with 11 bases sitting between them. Germline values: CDR1 SGHTA, CDR2 FQGNSA. The length of the CDR3 is 13 residues. CDR3: CASSLGQNTGYTF. CDR3 in DNA: TGTGCCAGCAGCTTAGGACAGAATACAGGCTACACCTTC.

This clone showed up just once. The V call is TRBV6-5, the J call TRBJ1-2, with D possibly TRBD1 on 5 matching bases. Per germline, CDR1 MNHEY and CDR2 SVGAGI. V was trimmed by 6 bases and J by 5 bases, leaving 10 bases between them. The CDR3 has 12 amino acids. Written as DNA, the CDR3 is TGTGCCAGCAGCCCGCAGGGTTATGGCTACACCTTC. It yields the protein CASSPQGYGYTF.

The rearrangement links TRBV4-2 to TRBJ2-7, with 11 bases identical to TRBD2. Germline V gene sequence: CDR1 LGHNA, CDR2 YNFKEQ. The V segment lost 0 bases and the J segment 0 bases; nucleotides outside the gene matches: 13. The CDR3 runs to 20 residues. The CDR3 nucleotides read TGTGCCAGCAGCCAAGATGTACTAGCGGGAGCTTCGTCAAGCTCCTACGAGCAGTACTTC. This gives the protein CASSQDVLAGASSSSYEQYF.

The V gene is TRBV7-8, the J gene TRBJ1-1; 9 bases agree with TRBD1. Germline values: CDR1 SGHVS, CDR2 FQNEAQ. The trim removed 5 bases at V and 6 bases at J, leaving 10 bases unmatched. The CDR3 sequence is 15 residues long. The CDR3 DNA follows: TGTGCCAGCAGCGTTAGTGGGACAGGGATGGCTGAAGCTTTCTTT. It specifies CASSVSGTGMAEAFF.